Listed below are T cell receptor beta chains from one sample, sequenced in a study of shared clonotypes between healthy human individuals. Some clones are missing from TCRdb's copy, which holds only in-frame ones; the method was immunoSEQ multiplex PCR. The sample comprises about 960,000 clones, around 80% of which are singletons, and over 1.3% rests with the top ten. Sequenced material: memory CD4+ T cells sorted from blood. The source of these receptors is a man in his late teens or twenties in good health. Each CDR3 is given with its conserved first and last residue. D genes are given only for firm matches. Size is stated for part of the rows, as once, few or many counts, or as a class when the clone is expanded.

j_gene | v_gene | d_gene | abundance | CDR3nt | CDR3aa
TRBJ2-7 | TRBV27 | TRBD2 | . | TGTGCCAGCAGTCCTAGCGGGGGGGCCTACGAGCAGTACTTC | CASSPSGGAYEQYF
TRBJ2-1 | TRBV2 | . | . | TGTGCCAGCACGGCGTGGGCCAATGAGCAGTTCTTC | CASTAWANEQFF
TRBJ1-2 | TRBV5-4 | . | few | TGTGCCAGCAGCTCAGGATTCTATGGCTACACCTTC | CASSSGFYGYTF
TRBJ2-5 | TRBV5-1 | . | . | TGCGCCAGCAGCGTTACAGGGATACAAGAGACCCAGTACTTC | CASSVTGIQETQYF
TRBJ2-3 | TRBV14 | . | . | TGTGCCAGCAGCCAGGGGAGCTGGACAGATACGCAGTATTTT | CASSQGSWTDTQYF
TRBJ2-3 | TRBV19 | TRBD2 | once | TGTGCCAGTAGTGGTAGCGGGGGCACAGATACGCAGTATTTT | CASSGSGGTDTQYF
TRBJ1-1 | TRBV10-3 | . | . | TGTGCCATCAGTGAAACAGGGCTGGGCACTGAAGCTTTCTTT | CAISETGLGTEAFF
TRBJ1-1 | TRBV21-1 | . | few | TGTGCCAGCAGCGCGGGACCGGTAGTGAACACTGAAGCTTTCTTT | CASSAGPVVNTEAFF
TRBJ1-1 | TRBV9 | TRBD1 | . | TGTGCCAGCAGCGGGGTAAAACAGGGGGCCAAGGCTGAAGCTTTCTTT | CASSGVKQGAKAEAFF
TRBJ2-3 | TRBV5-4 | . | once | TGTGCCAGCAGCCAATCGACAGTAAGCACAGATACGCAGTATTTT | CASSQSTVSTDTQYF
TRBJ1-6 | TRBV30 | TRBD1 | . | TGTGCCTGGAGGGCGGTATATCGGGACAGGGTAGGGTCACCCCTCCACTTT | CAWRAVYRDRVGSPLHF
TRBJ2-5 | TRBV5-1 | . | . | TGCGCCAGCAGCTTGGGGCAAGGGGCACAAGAGACCCAGTACTTC | CASSLGQGAQETQYF
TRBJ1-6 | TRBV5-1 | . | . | TGCGCCAGCACCTCTGCCGGCACCCTTAATTCACCCCTCCACTTT | CASTSAGTLNSPLHF
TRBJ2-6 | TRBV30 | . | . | TGTGCCTGGAGTACCAGGCGCTCTGGGGCCAACGTCCTGACTTTC | CAWSTRRSGANVLTF
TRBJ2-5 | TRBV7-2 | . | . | TGTGCCAGCAGCTGGGGGCAAGAGACCCAGTACTTC | CASSWGQETQYF
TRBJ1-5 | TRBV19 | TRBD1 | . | TGTGCCAGTAGTATCGCGACAGGGGGACTCGATCAGCCCCAGCATTTT | CASSIATGGLDQPQHF
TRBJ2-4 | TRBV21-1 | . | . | TGTGCCAGCAGCAAAGCGGGCAGGGGGTCTAACATTCAGTACTTC | CASSKAGRGSNIQYF
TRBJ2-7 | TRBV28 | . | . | TGTGCCAGCAGTTCCGGGGACCTCCAACGGCTCTTC | CASSSGDLQRLF
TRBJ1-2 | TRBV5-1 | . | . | TGCGCCAGCAGCACGGACGTAAACTATGGCTACACCTTC | CASSTDVNYGYTF
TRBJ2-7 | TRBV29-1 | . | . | TGCAGCGTCAGGGTGGGATCCTACGAGCAGTACTTC | CSVRVGSYEQYF
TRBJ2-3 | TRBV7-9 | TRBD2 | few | TGTGCCAGCAGCGCTCGGAGCGGGGGCACAGATACGCAGTATTTT | CASSARSGGTDTQYF
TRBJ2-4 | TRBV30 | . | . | TGTGCCTGCCGACGGGAAGGGAACATTCAGTACTTC | CACRREGNIQYF
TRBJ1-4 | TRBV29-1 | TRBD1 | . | TGCAGCGGGGGACAGGCTAATGAAAAACTGTTTTTT | CSGGQANEKLFF
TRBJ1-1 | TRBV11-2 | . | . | TGTGCCAGCAGCTCCGGGACGGGACAACCGAACACTGAAGCTTTCTTT | CASSSGTGQPNTEAFF
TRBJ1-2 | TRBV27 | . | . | TGTGCCAGCAGTTTGGCGCTGGCTCCTAACTATGGCTACACCTTC | CASSLALAPNYGYTF
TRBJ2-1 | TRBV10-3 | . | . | TGTGCCATCAGCGGAAATATAGATATCCCTGGCGGGGTAAAATCCCGGACATTATACAATGAGCAGTTCTTC | CAISGNIDIPGGVKSRTLYNEQFF
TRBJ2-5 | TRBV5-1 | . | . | TGCGCCAGCAGCTTGGGGGGGTCGCGGGAGACCCAGTACTTC | CASSLGGSRETQYF
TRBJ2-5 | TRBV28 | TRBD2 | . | TGTGCCAGCCTGGGACTAGCGGGGGGGTCGGAGACCCAGTACTTC | CASLGLAGGSETQYF
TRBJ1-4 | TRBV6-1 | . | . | TGTGCCAGCAGTGTGTCTGCAACTAATGAAAAACTGTTTTTT | CASSVSATNEKLFF
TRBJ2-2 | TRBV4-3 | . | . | TGCGCCAGCAGTCCTAACCGTGGTGTCCTCTCGAACACCGGGGAGCTGTTTTTT | CASSPNRGVLSNTGELFF
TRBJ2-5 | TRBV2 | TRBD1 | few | TGTGCCAGCACGAGGGACAGCTATTCCCAAGAGACCCAGTACTTC | CASTRDSYSQETQYF
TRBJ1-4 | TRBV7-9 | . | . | TGTGCCAGCAGCTTCAGGGGAAGGGATGAAAAACTGTTTTTT | CASSFRGRDEKLFF
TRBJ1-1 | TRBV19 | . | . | TGTGCCAGTAGTACCATAATCAGGACAGCCAAGAACACTGAAGCTTTCTTT | CASSTIIRTAKNTEAFF
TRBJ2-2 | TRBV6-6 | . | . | TGTGCCAGCTCCATCGGTTCACGCACCGGGGAGCTGTTTTTT | CASSIGSRTGELFF
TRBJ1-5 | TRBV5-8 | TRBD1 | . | TGTGCCAGCAGCCCTATCGACAGGGGGCTTGATCAGCCCCAGCATTTT | CASSPIDRGLDQPQHF
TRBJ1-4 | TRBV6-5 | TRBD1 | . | TGTGCCAGCAGTTACCTTGACAGGGTGGGAGAAAAACTGTTTTTT | CASSYLDRVGEKLFF
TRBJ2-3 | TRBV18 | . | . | TGTGCCAGCTCCCAACGCGGGGGCACAGATACGCAGTATTTT | CASSQRGGTDTQYF
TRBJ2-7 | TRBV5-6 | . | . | TGTGCCAGCAGCTTGGATCGCGGCAGCTCCTACGAGCAGTACTTC | CASSLDRGSSYEQYF
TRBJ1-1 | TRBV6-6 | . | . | TGTGCCAGCAGACTACAGGGACTGAACACTGAAGCTTTCTTT | CASRLQGLNTEAFF
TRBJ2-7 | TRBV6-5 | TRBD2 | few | TGTGCCAGCGGCGGGGGGATCGAGCAGTACTTC | CASGGGIEQYF
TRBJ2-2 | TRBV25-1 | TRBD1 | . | TGTGCCAGCAGTGAATGGGGACAGGGGCTGTATTCCGGGGAGCTGTTTTTT | CASSEWGQGLYSGELFF
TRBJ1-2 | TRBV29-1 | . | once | TGCAGCGTTGAAGATCAAAGGAGGAGCTACACCTTC | CSVEDQRRSYTF
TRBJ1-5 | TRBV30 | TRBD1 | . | TGTGCCTGGAGTGTAATGACAGGGACGAGCAATCAGCCCCAGCATTTT | CAWSVMTGTSNQPQHF
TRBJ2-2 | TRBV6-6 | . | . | TGTGCCAGCATAATGGGGGGACCGAACACCGGGGAGCTGTTTTTT | CASIMGGPNTGELFF
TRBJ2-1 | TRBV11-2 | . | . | TGTGCCAGCAGCTTTGCAAGGGGGACGAGCTCCTACAATGAGCAGTTCTTC | CASSFARGTSSYNEQFF
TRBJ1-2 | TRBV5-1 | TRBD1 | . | TGCGCCAGCAGCTTGGCCGGGACAGAGGCCTATGGCTACACCTTC | CASSLAGTEAYGYTF